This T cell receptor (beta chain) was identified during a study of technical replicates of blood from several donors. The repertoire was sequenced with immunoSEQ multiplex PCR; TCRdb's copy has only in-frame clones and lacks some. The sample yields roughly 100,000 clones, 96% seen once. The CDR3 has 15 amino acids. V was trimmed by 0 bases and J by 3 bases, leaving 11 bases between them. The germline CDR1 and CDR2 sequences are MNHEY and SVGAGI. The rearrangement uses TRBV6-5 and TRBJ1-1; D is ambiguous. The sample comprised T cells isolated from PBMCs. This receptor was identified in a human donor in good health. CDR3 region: CASSYSPSGDTEAFF. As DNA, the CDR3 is TGTGCCAGCAGTTACTCGCCTTCCGGGGACACTGAAGCTTTCTTT.